This is a list of T cell receptor beta chains from one sample in a study of T cells in Graves' hyperthyroidism and ophthalmopathy. TCRdb reprocessed the multiplex PCR reads via MiXCR and lists one record per CDR3 protein. This table has over 700,000 distinct CDR3 sequences, over 35% appearing once. The sequenced sample consisted of blood. These receptors came from a man younger than 35 with Graves' hyperthyroidism. Each CDR3 is given with its conserved first and last residue. The D gene is left open where the match is weak. The size of a clone is reported for some rows only, either as once, few or many, or as a class for expanded clones.

v_gene: TRBV19
abundance: .
j_gene: TRBJ2-6
d_gene: .
CDR3aa: CASSGGLPFSGANVLTF
CDR3nt: TGTGCCAGTAGTGGGGGCTTACCATTCTCTGGGGCCAACGTCCTGACTTTC

v_gene: TRBV10-3
abundance: .
j_gene: TRBJ1-1
d_gene: TRBD1
CDR3aa: CAIGTEGGNTEAFF
CDR3nt: TGTGCCATCGGGACAGAGGGGGGGAACACTGAAGCTTTCTTT

v_gene: TRBV12-3/TRBV12-4
abundance: few
j_gene: TRBJ2-2
d_gene: .
CDR3aa: CASKVSNLNTGELFF
CDR3nt: TGTGCCAGCAAAGTCAGCAACCTGAACACCGGGGAGCTGTTTTTT

v_gene: TRBV6-5
abundance: .
j_gene: TRBJ1-5
d_gene: TRBD1
CDR3aa: CASSEFGRTGGGNQPQHF
CDR3nt: TGTGCCAGCAGTGAATTTGGACGGACAGGGGGTGGTAATCAGCCCCAGCATTTT

v_gene: TRBV5-1
abundance: few
j_gene: TRBJ1-1
d_gene: .
CDR3aa: CASSSRGRGSPEAFF
CDR3nt: TGCGCCAGCAGCTCACGGGGCCGCGGCTCGCCTGAAGCTTTCTTT

v_gene: TRBV6-5
abundance: .
j_gene: TRBJ2-7
d_gene: TRBD2
CDR3aa: CASSLALTSGGTYEQYF
CDR3nt: TGTGCCAGCAGCCTCGCCCTGACTAGCGGGGGGACCTACGAGCAGTACTTC

v_gene: TRBV6-5
abundance: .
j_gene: TRBJ2-7
d_gene: .
CDR3aa: CASIGTNYEQYF
CDR3nt: TGTGCCAGCATAGGGACCAATTACGAGCAGTACTTC

v_gene: TRBV29-1
abundance: many
j_gene: TRBJ1-3
d_gene: .
CDR3aa: CSAQRGGNTIYF
CDR3nt: TGCAGCGCCCAGCGGGGTGGAAACACCATATATTTT

v_gene: TRBV15
abundance: .
j_gene: TRBJ1-1
d_gene: .
CDR3aa: CATSRESDVTTEAFF
CDR3nt: TGTGCCACCAGCAGAGAGTCGGACGTGACCACTGAAGCTTTCTTT

v_gene: TRBV20-1
abundance: .
j_gene: TRBJ1-5
d_gene: .
CDR3aa: CSAQGWASNQPQHF
CDR3nt: TGCAGTGCGCAGGGATGGGCAAGCAATCAGCCCCAGCATTTT

v_gene: TRBV13
abundance: .
j_gene: TRBJ2-7
d_gene: .
CDR3aa: CASSEHRVPYEQYF
CDR3nt: TGTGCCAGCAGCGAACACAGGGTCCCCTACGAGCAGTACTTC

v_gene: TRBV4-3
abundance: many
j_gene: TRBJ1-1
d_gene: .
CDR3aa: CASSQEDRNTEAFF
CDR3nt: TGCGCCAGCAGCCAAGAGGACAGGAACACTGAAGCTTTCTTT

v_gene: TRBV5-8
abundance: .
j_gene: TRBJ1-6
d_gene: .
CDR3aa: CASSSIGVNSPLHF
CDR3nt: TGTGCCAGCAGCTCAATCGGTGTTAATTCACCCCTCCACTTT

v_gene: TRBV4-1
abundance: .
j_gene: TRBJ2-7
d_gene: TRBD2
CDR3aa: CASRPWREGPYEQYF
CDR3nt: TGCGCCAGCAGACCTTGGCGGGAGGGCCCGTACGAGCAGTACTTC

v_gene: TRBV7-2
abundance: few
j_gene: TRBJ1-3
d_gene: .
CDR3aa: CASSSPFREGNTIYF
CDR3nt: TGTGCCAGCAGCTCCCCTTTCAGGGAGGGAAACACCATATATTTT

v_gene: TRBV20-1
abundance: .
j_gene: TRBJ1-2
d_gene: .
CDR3aa: CSARGRDYTF
CDR3nt: TGCAGTGCTAGGGGGAGGGACTACACCTTC

v_gene: TRBV7-2
abundance: few
j_gene: TRBJ1-1
d_gene: .
CDR3aa: CASSLTPHRELF
CDR3nt: TGTGCCAGCAGCCTAACCCCCCACAGGGAGCTCTTT

v_gene: TRBV10-3
abundance: .
j_gene: TRBJ1-2
d_gene: .
CDR3aa: CASSDPRRPYGYTF
CDR3nt: TGTGCCAGCAGCGACCCCAGGAGACCTTATGGCTACACCTTC

v_gene: TRBV5-6
abundance: few
j_gene: TRBJ1-1
d_gene: .
CDR3aa: CASSADSRRNTEAFF
CDR3nt: TGTGCCAGCAGCGCGGACAGCCGAAGGAACACTGAAGCTTTCTTT

v_gene: TRBV24-1
abundance: few
j_gene: TRBJ1-1
d_gene: .
CDR3aa: CATGRGTEAFF
CDR3nt: TGTGCCACCGGGCGGGGAACTGAAGCTTTCTTT

v_gene: TRBV7-9
abundance: .
j_gene: TRBJ1-1
d_gene: .
CDR3aa: CASSFLGAGTEAFF
CDR3nt: TGTGCCAGCAGCTTCCTCGGGGCAGGCACTGAAGCTTTCTTT

v_gene: TRBV29-1
abundance: .
j_gene: TRBJ1-5
d_gene: TRBD1
CDR3aa: CSVATGVGEPQHF
CDR3nt: TGCAGCGTAGCCACAGGGGTTGGGGAGCCCCAGCATTTT

v_gene: TRBV7-3
abundance: many
j_gene: TRBJ2-5
d_gene: .
CDR3aa: CASSLPQETQYF
CDR3nt: TGTGCCAGCAGCTTACCCCAAGAGACCCAGTACTTC

v_gene: TRBV10-3
abundance: many
j_gene: TRBJ1-2
d_gene: .
CDR3aa: CAINRDDRGYTF
CDR3nt: TGTGCCATTAACCGGGACGATCGCGGCTACACCTTC

v_gene: TRBV9
abundance: many
j_gene: TRBJ2-5
d_gene: .
CDR3aa: CASSVVGNGETQYF
CDR3nt: TGTGCCAGCAGCGTAGTGGGGAACGGAGAGACCCAGTACTTC

v_gene: TRBV7-9
abundance: .
j_gene: TRBJ2-2
d_gene: .
CDR3aa: CASSAKGTGELFF
CDR3nt: TGTGCCAGCAGCGCCAAAGGCACCGGGGAGCTGTTTTTT

v_gene: TRBV2
abundance: .
j_gene: TRBJ1-2
d_gene: TRBD1
CDR3aa: CASSSQGARGYTF
CDR3nt: TGTGCCAGCAGCTCACAGGGGGCTCGGGGCTACACCTTC

v_gene: TRBV19
abundance: many
j_gene: TRBJ1-2
d_gene: TRBD1
CDR3aa: CASSIGQGSYGYTF
CDR3nt: TGTGCCAGTAGTATCGGACAGGGCTCCTATGGCTACACCTTC

v_gene: TRBV6-5
abundance: many
j_gene: TRBJ1-1
d_gene: .
CDR3aa: CASAWGNTEAFF
CDR3nt: TGTGCCAGCGCTTGGGGGAACACTGAAGCTTTCTTT

v_gene: TRBV7-6
abundance: .
j_gene: TRBJ2-2
d_gene: .
CDR3aa: CASSFSTATNTGELFF
CDR3nt: TGTGCCAGCAGCTTCTCGACAGCAACGAACACCGGGGAGCTGTTTTTT

v_gene: TRBV13
abundance: once
j_gene: TRBJ1-1
d_gene: .
CDR3aa: CASRPSKGNTEAFF
CDR3nt: TGTGCCAGCCGACCCTCGAAGGGAAACACTGAAGCTTTCTTT

v_gene: TRBV29-1
abundance: .
j_gene: TRBJ2-5
d_gene: TRBD2
CDR3aa: CSQWGGETQYF
CDR3nt: TGCAGCCAGTGGGGAGGGGAGACCCAGTACTTC

v_gene: TRBV12-3/TRBV12-4
abundance: .
j_gene: TRBJ1-1
d_gene: .
CDR3aa: CASSFTDISGEAFF
CDR3nt: TGTGCCAGCAGTTTTACGGACATCTCGGGGGAAGCTTTCTTT

v_gene: TRBV7-9
abundance: few
j_gene: TRBJ1-1
d_gene: .
CDR3aa: CASSAGTLRNTEAFF
CDR3nt: TGTGCCAGCAGCGCCGGGACCCTCCGGAACACTGAAGCTTTCTTT

v_gene: TRBV7-6
abundance: many
j_gene: TRBJ2-7
d_gene: .
CDR3aa: CASSQPGTPYEQYF
CDR3nt: TGTGCCAGCAGCCAACCCGGGACCCCGTACGAGCAGTACTTC

v_gene: TRBV10-1
abundance: .
j_gene: TRBJ2-2
d_gene: TRBD1
CDR3aa: CASSKGDRGAGELFF
CDR3nt: TGCGCCAGCTCAAAGGGAGACAGGGGCGCCGGGGAGCTGTTTTTT

v_gene: TRBV10-3
abundance: many
j_gene: TRBJ1-1
d_gene: .
CDR3aa: CAISAGVGAEAFF
CDR3nt: TGTGCCATCAGTGCAGGGGTAGGAGCTGAAGCTTTCTTT

v_gene: TRBV6-4
abundance: .
j_gene: TRBJ2-3
d_gene: .
CDR3aa: CASSARRLGVTDTQYF
CDR3nt: TGTGCCAGCAGTGCTCGGAGGCTAGGGGTAACAGATACGCAGTATTTT

v_gene: TRBV29-1
abundance: many
j_gene: TRBJ1-1
d_gene: .
CDR3aa: CSVVTLMNTEAFF
CDR3nt: TGCAGCGTTGTAACTTTGATGAACACTGAAGCTTTCTTT

v_gene: TRBV7-9
abundance: .
j_gene: TRBJ2-5
d_gene: .
CDR3aa: CASSYSQGQETQYF
CDR3nt: TGTGCCAGCAGCTACTCTCAGGGACAAGAGACCCAGTACTTC

v_gene: TRBV7-6
abundance: many
j_gene: TRBJ2-5
d_gene: .
CDR3aa: CASSLAGKTQYF
CDR3nt: TGTGCCAGCAGCTTAGCCGGGAAGACCCAGTACTTC

v_gene: TRBV19
abundance: .
j_gene: TRBJ1-1
d_gene: .
CDR3aa: CASSIRLGEAFF
CDR3nt: TGTGCCAGTAGTATCAGGCTGGGTGAAGCTTTCTTT

v_gene: TRBV7-9
abundance: .
j_gene: TRBJ1-6
d_gene: .
CDR3aa: CASQGNQRRNNSPLHF
CDR3nt: TGTGCCAGCCAAGGGAACCAAAGGCGGAATAATTCACCCCTCCACTTT

v_gene: TRBV6-4
abundance: few
j_gene: TRBJ2-2
d_gene: .
CDR3aa: CASSVDGGDTGELFF
CDR3nt: TGTGCCAGCAGTGTGGACGGGGGCGACACCGGGGAGCTGTTTTTT

v_gene: TRBV20-1
abundance: many
j_gene: TRBJ1-5
d_gene: .
CDR3aa: CSAWTGNQPQHF
CDR3nt: TGCAGTGCTTGGACCGGCAATCAGCCCCAGCATTTT

v_gene: TRBV29-1
abundance: few
j_gene: TRBJ2-2
d_gene: .
CDR3aa: CSVAGQGGGELFF
CDR3nt: TGCAGCGTTGCAGGACAAGGGGGCGGGGAGCTGTTTTTT

v_gene: TRBV7-9
abundance: .
j_gene: TRBJ2-7
d_gene: .
CDR3aa: CASSHRTGSSYEQYF
CDR3nt: TGTGCCAGCAGCCACAGAACCGGGAGCTCCTACGAGCAGTACTTC

v_gene: TRBV9
abundance: .
j_gene: TRBJ2-5
d_gene: TRBD2
CDR3aa: CASSVLAGVGETQYF
CDR3nt: TGTGCCAGCAGCGTACTTGCGGGGGTAGGGGAGACCCAGTACTTC

v_gene: TRBV4-1
abundance: many
j_gene: TRBJ2-2
d_gene: .
CDR3aa: CASSQEVQDTGELFF
CDR3nt: TGCGCCAGCAGCCAAGAAGTACAGGACACCGGGGAGCTGTTTTTT

v_gene: TRBV29-1
abundance: .
j_gene: TRBJ1-2
d_gene: .
CDR3aa: CSAVSDLAGAGGYTF
CDR3nt: TGCAGCGCCGTGTCGGATCTCGCGGGGGCCGGTGGCTACACCTTC

v_gene: TRBV6-5
abundance: many
j_gene: TRBJ1-2
d_gene: TRBD1
CDR3aa: CASSDRSRQGRYGYTF
CDR3nt: TGTGCCAGCAGTGACCGCTCCAGACAGGGGAGATATGGCTACACCTTC

v_gene: TRBV5-4
abundance: .
j_gene: TRBJ2-5
d_gene: .
CDR3aa: CASSLQLGGSQPQYF
CDR3nt: TGTGCCAGCAGCCTACAACTCGGTGGAAGCCAGCCCCAGTACTTC

v_gene: TRBV10-3
abundance: .
j_gene: TRBJ1-2
d_gene: .
CDR3aa: CAISETREGYTF
CDR3nt: TGTGCCATCAGTGAAACCAGGGAAGGCTACACCTTC

v_gene: TRBV6-2/TRBV6-3
abundance: few
j_gene: TRBJ2-7
d_gene: TRBD1
CDR3aa: CASRSGTGRGEQYF
CDR3nt: TGTGCCAGCAGATCCGGGACAGGGCGGGGAGAGCAGTACTTC

v_gene: TRBV7-3
abundance: .
j_gene: TRBJ2-7
d_gene: TRBD1
CDR3aa: CASSQTTTGAYEQYF
CDR3nt: TGCGCCAGCAGCCAAACCACTACAGGGGCCTACGAGCAGTACTTC